These 19 T cell receptor beta chains came from one sample sequenced in a study of memory CD4+ T cells and cytomegalovirus serostatus. This table comes from immunoSEQ multiplex PCR, and its TCRdb copy is limited to in-frame clones, with some not included. The sample gives about 75,000 clones, approximately 78% of which show up once; 2% to 3% is in the top ten. Single viable CD3+CD4+CD8-CD45RO+ cells were sorted as the memory CD4+ T cells. The specimen sequenced was memory CD4+ T cells from blood. The receptors originated from an adult in good health and CMV-seropositive.

This chain uses TRBV5-1 with TRBJ2-3; D is possibly TRBD2 (7 bases). The V gene's germline CDR1 is SGHRS and CDR2 YFSETQ. V dropped 3 bases and J dropped 4 bases, with 18 bases sitting between them. The CDR3 is made up of 16 amino acids. The CDR3 loop reads CASSSLASGGPDTQYF. CDR3 bases: TGCGCCAGCAGCTCACTAGCGTCGGGGGGCCCAGATACGCAGTATTTT. The full variable domain, its missing parts supplied by reference TRBV5-1 and TRBJ2-3, is KAGVTQTPRYLIKTRGQQVTLSCSPISGHRSVSWYQQTPGQGLQFLFEYFSETQRNKGNFPGRFSGRQFSNSRSEMNVSTLELGDSALYLCASSSLASGGPDTQYFGPGTRLTVL.

The rearrangement uses TRBV18 and TRBJ2-5; D unclear. This CDR3 contains 15 residues. Looked up from germline, CDR1 is KGHSH and CDR2 is LQKENI. Trimming removed 2 bases from V and 2 bases from J, with 12 bases in between. CDR3 region: CASSPKGSSQETQYF. In DNA form, the CDR3 reads TGTGCCAGCTCACCAAAGGGCAGCTCTCAAGAGACCCAGTACTTC.

This clone has a single count. The rearrangement uses TRBV6-1 and TRBJ2-7, with TRBD2 matching over 14 bases. The CDR3 sequence is 19 residues long. V lost 4 bases and J lost 1; bases outside the gene matches: 12. CDR1 is MNHNS and CDR2 is SASEGT in the germline V gene. CDR3 protein: CASSGGGLAGAYSSYEQYV. DNA of the CDR3: TGTGCCAGCAGTGGTGGGGGACTAGCGGGAGCTTACTCTTCCTACGAGCAGTACGTC.

The chain couples TRBV29-1 to TRBJ1-2, with D perhaps TRBD1 (5 bases). CDR3 length: 13 residues. Germline loops: CDR1 SQVTM, CDR2 ANQGSEA. The germline V and J ends were trimmed by 0 bases and 8 bases, with 13 bases remaining between them. The CDR3 protein is CSVEEGGGTGYTF. The CDR3 bases are TGCAGCGTTGAAGAGGGGGGGGGTACGGGCTACACCTTC.

CDR3 nucleotide sequence: TGTGCCAGCAGCGTCCCCGACAGGGGACTCTACAATGAGCAGTTCTTC. Translation: CASSVPDRGLYNEQFF. The chain recombines TRBV9 with TRBJ2-1; 8 nucleotides match TRBD1. V dropped 2 bases and J dropped 3; count of bases not matched to a gene: 7. The CDR3 extends over 16 amino acids. Germline values: CDR1 SGDLS, CDR2 YYNGEE.

V gene TRBV6-1 combines with J gene TRBJ1-2, with 9 bases aligning to TRBD1. The ends lost 5 bases at V and 7 bases at J; junction bases unmatched: 8. The CDR3 is made up of 14 amino acids. In germline, CDR1 is MNHNS, CDR2 SASEGT. The CDR3 loop is CASSLTGTGFGYTF. The CDR3 nucleotides are TGTGCCAGCAGTTTAACCGGGACAGGGTTTGGCTACACCTTC.

The V gene is TRBV11-2, the J gene TRBJ1-4; D not resolved. The CDR3 runs 12 residues. Germline V CDR1 and CDR2: SGHAT, FQNNGV. V lost 5 bases, J lost 6 bases, and 7 bases lay in between. This CDR3 reads CASSRPYEKLFF. Here the CDR3 DNA reads TGTGCCAGCAGCAGGCCTTATGAAAAACTGTTTTTT.

The chain couples TRBV7-2 to TRBJ2-3; D not certain. The germline CDR1 and CDR2 sequences are SGHTA and FQGNSA. Trimming shortened V by 1 base and J by 9 bases, and 8 bases separated the two germline ends. This CDR3 spans 12 amino acids. The CDR3 spells CASSLVGGTQYF. CDR3 in DNA: TGTGCCAGCAGCTTAGTTGGTGGAACGCAGTATTTT.

In this sample, this clone turned up a few times. CDR3 residues: CASSRSGTSNEQFF. The CDR3 DNA is TGCGCCAGCAGCCGATCCGGGACATCCAATGAGCAGTTCTTC. The chain has TRBV5-1 and TRBJ2-1; a possible D gene is TRBD1 (6 bases). The germline V gene has CDR1 SGHRS and CDR2 YFSETQ. Trimming removed 4 bases from V and 6 bases from J, with 14 bases in between. The CDR3 has 14 amino acids.

This clone was found a few times. The V and J genes are TRBV30 and TRBJ1-6; tentative D call: TRBD1 (6 bases). The germline V and J ends were trimmed by 8 bases and 10 bases, with 15 bases remaining between them. This CDR3 region has 12 residues. Germline V CDR1 and CDR2: GTSNPN, SVGIG (reference sequence). Written as DNA, the CDR3 is TGTGCCGGGTACAGTCAGGGGTCACCCCTCCACTTT. The encoded protein is CAGYSQGSPLHF.

This chain joins TRBV10-1 and TRBJ2-5; 7 bases are shared with TRBD2. Germline V gives CDR1 WNHNN, CDR2 SYGVQD (reference sequence). Trimming cost V 0 bases and J 5 bases; bases outside gene matches: 6. CDR3 size: 15 residues. CDR3 amino acids: CASSESRGGDETQYF. The CDR3 DNA follows: TGCGCCAGCAGTGAGTCCCGGGGAGGGGACGAGACCCAGTACTTC.

The J gene is TRBJ1-2, the V gene TRBV7-2, with TRBD1 matching 7 bases. CDR1 is SGHTA, CDR2 FQGNSA, per germline. This CDR3 is 15 amino acids long. V lost 1 base to trimming and J lost 4 bases; unmatched junction nucleotides: 6. The CDR3 region is CASSLGGGGAYGYTF. The CDR3 DNA reads as TGTGCCAGCAGCTTAGGAGGAGGGGGCGCCTATGGCTACACCTTC.

This clone appeared once. The chain is built from TRBV2 and TRBJ1-1; 10 bases are a match to TRBD1. Unmatched junction bases numbered 4, after V lost 0 bases and J lost 6 bases. Germline V gives CDR1 SNHLY, CDR2 FYNNEI. The CDR3 consists of 15 residues. This CDR3 reads CASSEAGTGVSEAFF. The CDR3 DNA follows: TGTGCCAGCAGTGAAGCGGGGACAGGGGTCTCTGAAGCTTTCTTT.

This clone was seen more than once but under ten times. The genes are TRBV2 and TRBJ1-1, with D tentatively TRBD1 (5 bases). Trimming shortened V by 3 bases and J by 7 bases, and 12 bases separated the two germline ends. The CDR3 consists of 13 residues. Germline V gives CDR1 SNHLY, CDR2 FYNNEI. Written as DNA, the CDR3 is TGTGCCAGCAGTGAGGCGTGGGGGGATGAAGCTTTCTTT. Translated, it gives CASSEAWGDEAFF.

The genes are TRBV13 and TRBJ2-7, with a tentative D call TRBD2 (6 bases). Germline CDR1 PRHDT, CDR2 FYEKMQ (reference sequence). The CDR3 totals 14 residues. The V and J ends lost 5 bases and 7 bases respectively, with 18 bases between them. This CDR3 reads CASSRGAGTGEQYV. CDR3 in DNA: TGTGCCAGCAGCCGTGGGGCGGGAACGGGTGAGCAGTACGTC.

The CDR3 nucleotides are TGTGCCAGCAGCTTGGCGTATGGCTACACCTTC. Protein product: CASSLAYGYTF. The chain is built from TRBV7-2 and TRBJ1-2; D not certain. The germline V gene has CDR1 SGHTA and CDR2 FQGNSA. The CDR3 has 11 residues. Trimming removed 3 bases at V and 5 bases at J, with 4 bases between.

On this clone itself: The sample carries other DNA sequences with the same CDR3. This chain joins TRBV7-2 and TRBJ1-3; D is possibly TRBD1 (6 bases). Trimming shortened V by 2 bases and J by 4 bases, and 9 bases separated the two germline ends. The CDR3 sequence is 14 residues long. Germline V gene data show CDR1 as SGHTA and CDR2 as FQGNSA. CDR3 residues: CASSLQGTGNTIYF. CDR3 DNA: TGTGCCAGCAGCTTACAGGGGACAGGAAACACCATATATTTT.

The chain uses TRBV2 and TRBJ1-1; no definite D call. The CDR3 has 12 amino acids. V dropped 3 bases and J dropped 10 bases, with 12 bases sitting between them. CDR1 and CDR2 (germline): SNHLY, FYNNEI. Here the CDR3 reads CASSDPPERAFF. CDR3 sequence (DNA): TGTGCCAGCAGTGATCCCCCTGAGCGAGCTTTCTTT.

V gene TRBV7-2 combines with J gene TRBJ1-4; 8 positions agree with TRBD1. The trim removed 4 bases at V and 10 bases at J, leaving 8 bases unmatched. The CDR3 is 14 amino acids. Germline assignment: CDR1 SGHTA and CDR2 FQGNSA. This chain's CDR3 is CASSSTLQGGKLFF. CDR3 nucleotides: TGTGCCAGCAGCTCCACCTTACAGGGGGGAAAACTGTTTTTT.